The T cell receptor beta chain under discussion was sequenced for a study of cytomegalovirus exposure and HLA in healthy donors. Study-wide results and limits: In an earlier analysis, about 87% or about 30%: the productive usage of most TCR beta V segments.

The study ran its PCR with 60 Vbeta and 13 Jbeta primers. This table comes from immunoSEQ multiplex PCR, and its TCRdb copy is limited to in-frame clones, with some not included. This sample carries under 200,000 clones, 65% to 85% of them seen once, and the ten largest clones take 4.5%. V gave up 6 bases and J gave up 3 bases; unmatched junction bases: 11. Per germline, CDR1 ENHRY and CDR2 SYGVKD. The CDR3 extends over 17 amino acids. The table lists this clone with a few counts. Its specificity is unknown. The sequence came from a woman between 50 and 59 years old in good health and CMV-seropositive. The specimen was PBMCs. This sequence joins TRBV10-3 and TRBJ2-1, with 10 bases identical to TRBD2. The CDR3 DNA reads as TGTGCCATCAGGCCCATGAGTAGCGGGGGGCACTACAATGAGCAGTTCTTC. This codes for CAIRPMSSGGHYNEQFF.